The present T cell receptor beta chain was sequenced within a study of cytomegalovirus exposure and HLA in healthy donors. Study-level background: In an earlier analysis, approximately 120 million unique TCR beta sequences were found from some 200 million T cells.

Vbeta (60) and Jbeta (13) primers were used in the PCR. Libraries were prepared by immunoSEQ multiplex PCR; TCRdb keeps only in-frame clonotypes and omits some of them. The sample holds more than 150,000 clones; 84% are singletons and the top ten take around 1.2%. Germline assignment: CDR1 LNHDA and CDR2 SQIVND (reference sequence). V shed 3 bases, J shed 0 bases, and the junction held 20 bases outside the gene matches. This CDR3 is built from 21 residues. The sample taken for sequencing was PBMCs. The chain couples TRBV19 to TRBJ2-3, with 8 bases that match TRBD2. This TCR derives from a girl aged 2 to 10 in good health and CMV-seropositive. CDR3: CASSIFPRLREVPPSTDTQYF. For the CDR3, the DNA is TGTGCCAGTAGTATTTTCCCCCGGTTGCGGGAGGTTCCTCCTAGCACAGATACGCAGTATTTT.